The subject of this entry is one TCR beta chain. The sample comes from a study of blood T cell repertoires in COVID-19. Generated by immunoSEQ multiplex PCR, the TCRdb table keeps only in-frame clones and is missing some. The sample contains 130,000 or so clones, about 80% of which appear only once. The J segment lost 1 base and the V segment lost 0 bases, leaving 2 bases of the junction unmatched. This CDR3 is 15 amino acids long. Per germline, CDR1 SGDLS and CDR2 YYNGEE. The V call is TRBV9, the J call TRBJ2-5; 8 bases fit TRBD2. The specimen was PBMCs or T cells enriched from blood (not recorded which). This receptor was taken from a man aged 50-60 years who had recovered from COVID-19. In DNA, the CDR3 is TGTGCCAGCAGCGTAGGGCGGGGGGCCCAAGAGACCCAGTACTTC. Translated, it gives CASSVGRGAQETQYF.